Listed here is a single T cell receptor (beta chain). This clonotype has a handful of counts. Its target antigen remains unknown. There are no base qualities to consult, and no much larger clone falls within one base. The data are from a study of T cell repertoires in cytomegalovirus infection (dated by TCRdb to between 2019 and 2020). At the level of the whole study: Donor HLA type was relevant to the analysis, because carriage of CMV infection together with the matching HLA type was indicated by public TCR beta signatures. What the authors observed across the whole study: In both this cohort and an independent roughly 400-donor cohort, the cumulative frequency of public TCR beta family members distinguished carriers of CMV infection plus the relevant HLA type. The ex vivo response was dominated by HLA-C-restricted CMV-specific TCR beta clonotypes, which also provided the single most frequent clonotype in two of eight donors.

Spanning cysteine to phenylalanine, the CDR3 consists of 13 amino acids. Of all the DNA, just the CDR3 is kept, 39 bases in frame from base 1. V lost 3 bases and J lost 4 bases; the stretch between them is 10 bases long. CDR1 and CDR2, looked up from the germline V gene (reference sequence), are SGHKS and YYEKEE. Sequencing instrument: Illumina HiSeq 1500. In TCRdb, the public reads were trimmed at Q25 with fastp and aligned with MiXCR, with productive beta chains retained. Duplicate CDR3 protein sequences are folded into a single record with the most common DNA and genes. The sample table records about 400,000 distinct CDR3 sequences; 15% to 20% of these occur just once. Of the sample, approximately 8% is held by the ten largest clones.

The specimen was PBMCs. The TCR comes from a human donor in good health (CMV status not recorded). Some clones in this sample may be carry-over from other donors' samples. Recombination joined TRBV5-5 with TRBJ2-5, and possibly TRBD2, on 7 matching bases. The DNA is TGTGCCAGCAGCTGGGGGGGGGCAGAGACCCAGTACTTC. Translated, this is CASSWGGAETQYF. Supplemented by the reference TRBV5-5 and TRBJ2-5 proteins around the CDR3, the complete variable domain is DAGVTQSPTHLIKTRGQQVTLRCSPISGHKSVSWYQQVLGQGPQFIFQYYEKEERGRGNFPDRFSARQFPNYSSELNVNALLLGDSALYLCASSWGGAETQYFGPGTRLLVL.